Listed here is a single T cell receptor beta chain. Its matching antigen is unknown. The sample carries other DNA sequences with the same CDR3. The record originates from a study of PD-1 blockade in classical Hodgkin lymphoma. Every single patient, without exception, relapsed after autologous stem cell transplantation, and brentuximab vedotin exposure varied. Complete response, partial response or progressive disease was each patient's best response. Sequencing used immunoSEQ multiplex PCR; TCRdb keeps in-frame clones, though not all of them. The sample lists about 85,000 clones; 85% to 95% were seen once. Study-level points and caveats: Patients who responded completely had about the same baseline diversity as newly diagnosed patients.

Germline loops: CDR1 GTSNPN, CDR2 SVGIG (reference sequence). This CDR3 contains 17 residues. Between the trimmed V and J ends, which lost 1 base and 1 base, there was a span of 19 bases. The sample here was peripheral blood mononuclear cells (PBMCs), taken before the second cycle of nivolumab. The TCR comes from a human donor with classical Hodgkin lymphoma. V is TRBV30 and J is TRBJ1-2; D uncertain. CDR3 bases: TGTGCCTGGAGTGGCCGAGGGTCTTCTAGCTTTAACTATGGCTACACCTTC. This codes for CAWSGRGSSSFNYGYTF.